This TCR beta chain was sequenced for a study of T-cell memory formation after mild COVID-19. In this sample, this clonotype turned up a few times. Its antigen is unidentified. The study's findings and limits: Contracting CD4+ clones were located mainly in CM and EM, and CD8+ clones in EMRA.

TCRdb re-called the 5' RACE reads through MiXCR, storing one row per CDR3 protein. The table shows approximately 570,000 distinct CDR3 sequences, with under 20% occurring only once. Germline assignment: CDR1 SGHRS and CDR2 YFSETQ. Trimming cost V 2 bases and J 5 bases, with 19 bases left between them. The CDR3 is 17 amino acids. Sequences were obtained from PBMCs or a T cell subset sorted from them (not recorded which). This receptor was taken from an adult woman who had mild COVID-19 (a few samples of this study predate the infection). Cell type and time point are not known. V gene TRBV5-1 combines with J gene TRBJ2-2, with D perhaps assigned TRBD1 or TRBD2 (5 bases each). The CDR3: CASSLMASSEGTGELFF. The CDR3 region has the DNA TGCGCCAGCAGCTTAATGGCATCCTCTGAGGGGACCGGGGAGCTGTTTTTT.